The 17 T cell receptor beta chains listed next were all sequenced from one sample in a study of cytomegalovirus exposure and HLA in healthy donors. It was with 60 Vbeta and 13 Jbeta primers that the PCR ran. The method was immunoSEQ multiplex PCR; TCRdb's version includes in-frame clones alone and lacks a portion of them. The repertoire has about 200,000 clones, roughly 12% of them found once; the top ten carry roughly 7.7%. The sample was PBMCs. Receptors were obtained from a man aged 50-59 years in good health and CMV-seropositive.

J is TRBJ1-1 and V is TRBV7-6; D is ambiguous. Germline values: CDR1 SGHVS, CDR2 FNYEAQ. V was shortened by 5 bases and J by 8 bases, with 9 bases between the two germline ends. The CDR3 is 11 residues long. CDR3 residues: CASSPKLEAFF. The CDR3 DNA reads as TGTGCCAGCAGCCCCAAACTGGAAGCTTTCTTT.

The chain joins TRBV4-2 to TRBJ2-1, with D perhaps matching TRBD2 (6 bases). Per the germline V gene, CDR1 is LGHNA and CDR2 is YNFKEQ. V lost 5 bases, J lost 1 base, and 21 bases lay in between. CDR3 size: 18 residues. The DNA for the CDR3 is TGTGCCAGCAGCTTATACCGGGAGCAGACGCTGTCCTACAATGAGCAGTTCTTC. Protein: CASSLYREQTLSYNEQFF.

The V call is TRBV9, the J call TRBJ1-6; possible D gene TRBD1, 5 bases. Between the trimmed V and J ends, which lost 0 bases and 8 bases, there was a span of 9 bases. The CDR3 sequence is 14 residues long. Germline assignment: CDR1 SGDLS and CDR2 YYNGEE. The CDR3 spells CASSVVGADSPLHF. CDR3 nucleotide sequence: TGTGCCAGCAGCGTAGTAGGGGCTGATTCACCCCTCCACTTT.

This sequence joins TRBV7-2 and TRBJ1-1; TRBD1 aligns across 7 bases. This CDR3 contains 14 residues. Trimming removed 5 bases from V and 5 bases from J; junction bases left unmatched: 8. Germline loops: CDR1 SGHTA, CDR2 FQGNSA. The CDR3: CASSRTGTKTEAFF. The CDR3 DNA follows: TGTGCCAGCAGCCGGACAGGAACGAAAACTGAAGCTTTCTTT.

The chain is built from TRBV6-5 and TRBJ2-7, with D perhaps TRBD1 (5 bases). The CDR3 extends over 14 amino acids. Germline values: CDR1 MNHEY, CDR2 SVGAGI. V was shortened by 6 bases and J by 4 bases, with 16 bases between the two germline ends. CDR3 loop: CASSLGHIGYEQYF. Here the CDR3 DNA reads TGTGCCAGCAGCCTAGGACATATAGGTTACGAGCAGTACTTC.

This sequence joins TRBV5-6 and TRBJ1-2; weak D call: TRBD1 (6 bases). The CDR3 sequence is 16 residues long. V was trimmed by 4 bases and J by 4 bases, leaving 20 bases between them. Germline V gene lookup returns CDR1 SGHDT and CDR2 YYEEEE. As DNA, the CDR3 is TGTGCCAGCAGCCATGGCGGGCAGGGGTACGGCTATGGCTACACCTTC. Translating it yields CASSHGGQGYGYGYTF.

This clone occurred a few times. This chain connects TRBV7-7 to TRBJ2-1; possibly TRBD1 for D (5 bases). Per germline, CDR1 SSHAT and CDR2 FNYEAQ (reference sequence). V lost 5 bases and J 9 bases, leaving 14 bases between the germline ends. The CDR3 runs 13 residues. The DNA of the CDR3 is TGTGCCAGCAGCACCCTGGACAACTCTGAGCAGTTCTTC. Its translation is CASSTLDNSEQFF.

This clone has a handful of counts. V gene TRBV5-4 combines with J gene TRBJ2-3, with 10 positions matching TRBD2. Germline V lookup: CDR1 SGHNT, CDR2 YYREEE (reference sequence). The V segment lost 3 bases and the J segment 4 bases; nucleotides outside the gene matches: 8. The length of the CDR3 is 16 residues. The CDR3 DNA follows: TGTGCCAGCAGCTCCCCACTTGGACTAGCGGCAGATACGCAGTATTTT. It codes for CASSSPLGLAADTQYF.

This chain links TRBV28 with TRBJ2-7, with 10 bases fitting TRBD2. The length of the CDR3 is 15 residues. Germline CDR1 MDHEN, CDR2 SYDVKM. After removal of 5 bases from V and 5 bases from J, the junction contained 9 bases not matched to a gene. DNA of the CDR3: TGTGCCAGCAGTATAAGCGGGGGGGCCTGGAACGAGCAGTACTTC. Its translation is CASSISGGAWNEQYF.

This clone has just a few counts. The genes are TRBV5-1 and TRBJ2-3, with D perhaps TRBD1 (5 bases). Trimming cost V 0 bases and J 3 bases, with 11 bases left between them. CDR3 length equals 15 residues. In germline, CDR1 is SGHRS, CDR2 YFSETQ. The CDR3 DNA sequence: TGCGCCAGCAGCTTGGCGGCAGGGTTGACAGATACGCAGTATTTT. Translated, it gives CASSLAAGLTDTQYF.

The chain carries TRBV6-1 and TRBJ1-6; 8 nucleotides line up with TRBD1. V lost 2 bases to trimming and J lost 6 bases; unmatched junction nucleotides: 3. This CDR3 has 15 residues. CDR1 is MNHNS and CDR2 is SASEGT in the germline V gene. In DNA form, the CDR3 reads TGTGCCAGCAGTGAAAACAGGGGGTTTAATTCACCCCTCCACTTT. Amino acids: CASSENRGFNSPLHF.

The chain uses TRBV11-3 and TRBJ1-1; 8 bases agree with TRBD1. The trim removed 2 bases at V and 6 bases at J, leaving 11 bases unmatched. Germline V gene lookup returns CDR1 SGHNT and CDR2 YENEEA. CDR3 length: 16 amino acids. The chain's CDR3 is CASSLSLTGVAAEAFF. The DNA of the CDR3 is TGTGCCAGCAGCTTATCCCTGACAGGGGTGGCGGCTGAAGCTTTCTTT.

This chain connects TRBV6-5 to TRBJ2-7, with 7 nucleotides matching TRBD2. Germline loops: CDR1 MNHEY, CDR2 SVGAGI. V lost 6 bases to trimming and J lost 4 bases; unmatched junction nucleotides: 12. The length of the CDR3 is 15 residues. Here the CDR3 reads CASSLLARPIYEQYV. The CDR3 coding sequence is TGTGCCAGCAGCCTACTAGCGCGGCCCATTTACGAGCAGTACGTC.

In its sample, this clone was seen a few times. This rearrangement joins TRBV7-2 to TRBJ1-1, with no clear D. Germline CDR1 and CDR2: SGHTA and FQGNSA. The CDR3 is 13 amino acids. Trimming pared 3 bases from V and 0 bases from J, leaving 5 bases between. CDR3 sequence (DNA): TGTGCCAGCAGCTTCAGAATGAACACTGAAGCTTTCTTT. This codes for CASSFRMNTEAFF.

This clone is a singleton in its sample. V gene TRBV5-4 combines with J gene TRBJ2-2; unclear D gene. The CDR3 has 14 amino acids. V lost 4 bases and J lost 4, with 11 bases in between. Per germline, CDR1 SGHNT and CDR2 YYREEE (reference sequence). CDR3 bases: TGTGCCAGCAGCCCTAGTACGGTCACCGGGGAGCTGTTTTTT. Its protein product is CASSPSTVTGELFF.

In this sample, this clone turned up a few times. The V gene is TRBV5-4, the J gene TRBJ2-3; 8 nucleotides align to TRBD2. CDR3 length equals 14 residues. CDR1 is SGHNT and CDR2 is YYREEE in the germline V gene (reference sequence). The ends lost 1 base at V and 6 bases at J; junction bases unmatched: 4. Written as DNA, the CDR3 is TGTGCCAGCAGCTTGCAGCGGGGGTTGGATACGCAGTATTTT. Its protein product is CASSLQRGLDTQYF. Full variable domain (rest looked up from reference TRBV5-4 and TRBJ2-3): ETGVTQSPTHLIKTRGQQVTLRCSSQSGHNTVSWYQQALGQGPQFIFQYYREEENGRGNFPPRFSGLQFPNYSSELNVNALELDDSALYLCASSLQRGLDTQYFGPGTRLTVL.

This chain joins TRBV5-1 and TRBJ1-6; 9 bases align to TRBD1. Germline CDR1 SGHRS, CDR2 YFSETQ. Germline trimming cut 2 bases from V and 8 bases from J; bases unmatched to any gene: 2. The CDR3 has 14 residues. The CDR3 protein is CASSFRQGDSPLHF. The DNA for the CDR3 is TGCGCCAGCAGCTTCCGACAGGGGGATTCACCCCTCCACTTT.